What follows is one TCR beta chain and its context. This clonotype was seen just once. Its antigen is currently not known. Base qualities are not recorded, but no much larger clone differs from it by a single base. Evidence from a single read is weak. High-throughput TCR beta sequencing profiled peripheral blood CD8+ and CD4+ T cells from healthy donors, Susac syndrome patients and multiple sclerosis patients. Treatment-naive patients with stable or active relapsing-remitting disease fulfilling revised McDonald criteria were used as multiple sclerosis controls. Bulk CD8+ and CD4+ T cells were purified magnetically by negative isolation, whereas CD8+ TEMRA cells were enriched by FACS. Blood was drawn into EDTA tubes, processed within 24 hours, and PBMCs were isolated by density gradient centrifugation. PBMCs intended for TCR sequencing were cryopreserved in liquid nitrogen and were subsequently thawed in a 37 degrees C water bath. The sorted or isolated CD4+, CD8+ and CD8+ TEMRA cells had a purity of 90% or higher.

This entry comes from a study of CD8 T cells in Susac syndrome (dated by TCRdb to about 2019). Background on the whole study: Whether CD8+ T cell activation and differentiation in Susac syndrome was antigen driven was tested using repertoire sequencing. The study compared CD8+ T cell repertoire clonality among 12 healthy donors, approximately 14 Susac syndrome patients and some 16 multiple sclerosis patients.

Inclusive of the bounding cysteine and phenylalanine, the CDR3 is 12 residues long. The DNA shown is the 36-base CDR3, in frame from base 1. V was cut back by 3 bases and J by 2 bases, leaving a gap of 7 bases between them. The germline V gene gives CDR1 as SQVTM and CDR2 as ANQGSEA. RNA was extracted using the RNeasy kit, and roughly 0.5 to 1 microgram was reverse transcribed with random hexamers. TCR beta CDR3 regions were amplified with the immunoSEQ multiplex PCR assay covering 54 Vbeta and 13 Jbeta segments. To correct PCR amplification bias, a synthetic template baseline was used for both primer optimization and computational correction. The original pipeline was this. Only productive sequences were kept, with reads annotated to V, D and J genes according to IMGT and analyzed in immunoSEQ Analyzer. Clonality was calculated as one minus the Shannon entropy normalized by log2 of the number of productive unique sequences. For each patient and control, public and private clones were evaluated among the 100 most prevalent clones. Susac-specific clones were defined as absent from healthy and MS cohorts, 800 to 1,200 published viral clones and other ImmuneACCESS disease sequences. The public reads were reanalyzed by TCRdb: fastp trimming at Q25, MiXCR alignment, in-frame beta chains only. Rows with a matching CDR3 protein are joined into one entry that keeps the most common DNA and genes. The V and J calls come from TCRdb's annotation, not from the publication. The sample data list 250,000 to 350,000 distinct CDR3 sequences, and 80% to 90% of these were observed just once. The top ten hold approximately 0.12% of the sample.

Findings and caveats that apply to the study as a whole: The study acknowledged that relatively few individuals were included in the TCR sequencing and HLA analysis.

Material: CD8+ T cells from PBMCs. The clonotype originates from a human donor with multiple sclerosis. The chain was built from TRBV29-1 and TRBJ2-5, with the D gene too uncertain to name. Here the CDR3 is given as CSVDSQQETQYF. The DNA sequence follows: TGCAGCGTTGACAGTCAGCAAGAGACCCAGTACTTC.